This TCR beta chain was retrieved from a study of immune evolution from preneoplasia to lung adenocarcinoma. Repertoires were generated with immunoSEQ multiplex PCR, while TCRdb's copy carries only in-frame clones and drops some. The sample has around 5,100 clones, 76% seen once; the top ten hold approximately 8.5%. Regarding this clone: The antigen is unknown.

The J segment lost 4 bases and the V segment lost 2 bases, leaving 5 bases of the junction unmatched. This CDR3 spans 15 amino acids. Germline values: CDR1 KGHSH, CDR2 LQKENI. General study points: Later-stage lesions seemingly showed higher T cell density and diversity than normal lung. Normal lung had the highest top T cell clone frequencies.

The specimen sequenced was FFPE adjacent normal lung tissue. The receptor's source is a person aged 55-80 years with lung adenocarcinoma. This chain links TRBV18 with TRBJ1-2, with 9 bases fitting TRBD1. DNA for the CDR3: TGTGCCAGCTCACCATGGGACAGGGACGCCTATGGCTACACCTTC. This gives the protein CASSPWDRDAYGYTF.